This T cell receptor beta chain was profiled in a study of blood T cells in healthy people across ages. Extraction of total RNA produced a minimum of 5.5 micrograms from each sample. The CDR3 covers 17 residues. Germline CDR1 and CDR2: SSHAT and FNYEAQ (reference sequence). Findings of the study overall: TCR beta diversity, measured per million T cells, fell in a roughly linear way with age.

Combining a sample-barcoded 5' primer with a J-beta primer mix, a second PCR ran for 7 to 11 cycles. A template-switch adaptor that had 12 random nucleotides put a tag on each cDNA molecule. From each sample, at least 2.5 million paired-end reads containing CDR3 were obtained. MiXCR, applied by TCRdb to the 5' RACE reads, yields one record per CDR3 protein. The sample has some 1.5 million distinct CDR3 sequences; 35% to 45% are singletons. Points on this clonotype: Antigen unknown. The junction does not match germline at one end; this may be a read error.

This TCR was recovered from a woman between 18 and 29 years old in good health. This chain connects TRBV7-7 to TRBJ2-3, with TRBD2 matching 12 bases. The source material was blood. The CDR3 DNA follows: TGTGCTAGCAGCCCCCACCTAGCGGGAGGGCCGGCAGATACGCAGTATTTT. The encoded protein is CASSPHLAGGPADTQYF.